The 12 T cell receptor beta chains below come from one sample, sequenced in a study of blood T cell repertoires in COVID-19. Clones were read by immunoSEQ multiplex PCR, and TCRdb kept only the in-frame ones, dropping some. The table lists about 240,000 clones, about 82% of them singletons. Specimen: peripheral blood. Source of these receptors: an elderly man with acute or convalescent COVID-19.

The chain links TRBV19 to TRBJ1-5; 7 positions agree with TRBD1. CDR1 is LNHDA and CDR2 is SQIVND in the germline V gene (reference sequence). CDR3 length: 15 residues. The junction had 7 bases not matched to a gene; V was cut back by 5 bases and J by 3 bases. The CDR3 DNA follows: TGTGCCAGTAGTCCGCTGGGACAGACCAATCAGCCCCAGCATTTT. Its protein product is CASSPLGQTNQPQHF.

The J gene is TRBJ2-3, the V gene TRBV2, with TRBD1 matching 9 bases. The ends lost 5 bases at V and 8 bases at J; junction bases unmatched: 5. This CDR3 comprises 13 residues. Germline CDR1 is SNHLY and CDR2 is FYNNEI. This CDR3 is CASSSTGGPTQYF. CDR3 DNA: TGTGCCAGCAGTTCCACAGGGGGCCCTACGCAGTATTTT.

CDR3 in DNA: TGTGCCAGCAGCTTACAGGGTTCCGGAAACACCATATATTTT. As protein: CASSLQGSGNTIYF. The chain combines TRBV5-4 with TRBJ1-3, with D perhaps matching TRBD1 (6 bases). With 2 bases removed from V and 4 bases from J, the gap between germline ends came to 10 bases. CDR3 length: 14 amino acids. Germline CDR1 SGHNT, CDR2 YYREEE (reference sequence).

The gene calls are TRBV6-2 or TRBV6-3 and TRBJ1-1, with no clear D. Germline assignment: CDR1 MNHEY and CDR2 SVGEGT. The CDR3 covers 15 residues. Trimming shortened V by 4 bases and J by 1 base, and 13 bases separated the two germline ends. The CDR3 DNA reads as TGTGCCAGCAGTTTGACACCCAGGTGGAACACTGAAGCTTTCTTT. Protein sequence: CASSLTPRWNTEAFF.

The rearrangement joins TRBV29-1 to TRBJ1-2; the match to TRBD1 covers 7 bases. V gave up 3 bases and J gave up 8 bases; unmatched junction bases: 12. The CDR3 is 14 residues long. Germline V lookup: CDR1 SQVTM, CDR2 ANQGSEA. The CDR3, as DNA: TGCAGCGTTGATAGCCCAGGGGGGCGTGGGGGCTACACCTTC. Its protein is CSVDSPGGRGGYTF.

As to this clone: Other nucleotide sequences from this sample produce the same CDR3. The chain carries TRBV2 and TRBJ1-5; D ambiguous. The CDR3 has 13 residues. The germline CDR1 and CDR2 sequences are SNHLY and FYNNEI. V was pared by 4 bases and J by 7 bases, with 11 bases between. CDR3 protein: CASSGTGDQPQHF. The CDR3 nucleotides are TGTGCCAGCAGTGGGACGGGAGACCAGCCCCAGCATTTT. Using reference TRBV2 and TRBJ1-5 for the parts outside the CDR3, the full variable domain is EPEVTQTPSHQVTQMGQEVILRCVPISNHLYFYWYRQILGQKVEFLVSFYNNEISEKSEIFDDQFSVERPDGSNFTLKIRSTKLEDSAMYFCASSGTGDQPQHFGDGTRLSIL.

This clone was seen only once. The genes are TRBV9 and TRBJ2-2; TRBD1 is a possible D gene (7 bases). The CDR3 is 15 amino acids. The V gene lost 3 bases and the J gene lost 4 bases, with 13 bases spanning the gap. The germline V gene has CDR1 SGDLS and CDR2 YYNGEE. The CDR3 protein is CASSAGGQTTGELFF. Written as DNA, the CDR3 is TGTGCCAGCAGCGCCGGGGGACAGACCACCGGGGAGCTGTTTTTT. Filled out from reference TRBV9 and TRBJ2-2, the complete variable domain reads DSGVTQTPKHLITATGQRVTLRCSPRSGDLSVYWYQQSLDQGLQFLIQYYNGEERAKGNILERFSAQQFPDLHSELNLSSLELGDSALYFCASSAGGQTTGELFFGEGSRLTVL.

This clone turned up a few times. The chain uses TRBV4-1 and TRBJ1-4; 7 positions match TRBD1. J lost 5 bases, V lost 0 bases, and 12 bases had no gene match. The CDR3 is 18 residues long. Germline loops: CDR1 MGHRA, CDR2 YSYEKL. The CDR3 protein is CASSQETTGSGFNEKLFF. The CDR3 bases are TGCGCCAGCAGCCAAGAAACGACAGGGTCGGGCTTCAATGAAAAACTGTTTTTT.

The chain has TRBV5-8 and TRBJ2-7, with 10 positions matching TRBD2. With V trimmed by 3 bases and J by 5 bases, 8 bases remained unmatched. This CDR3 contains 15 residues. The germline CDR1 and CDR2 sequences are SGHTS and YDEGEE. CDR3 nucleotides: TGTGCCAGCAGCTCCTGGGGGAGCGGGGGGGACGAGCAGTACTTC. Encoded protein: CASSSWGSGGDEQYF. Supplemented by reference TRBV5-8 and TRBJ2-7, the full variable domain reads EAGVTQSPTHLIKTRGQQATLRCSPISGHTSVYWYQQALGLGLQFLLWYDEGEERNRGNFPPRFSGRQFPNYSSELNVNALELEDSALYLCASSSWGSGGDEQYFGPGTRLTVT.

The CDR3, as DNA: TGTGCCAGCTCACCACCGACGGGGAAATACTACGAGCAGTACTTC. This sequence encodes CASSPPTGKYYEQYF. V is TRBV18 and J is TRBJ2-7; D possibly corresponds to TRBD2 (5 bases). Germline lookup yields CDR1 KGHSH and CDR2 LQKENI. The CDR3 spans 15 residues. With 0 bases removed from V and 3 bases from J, the gap between germline ends came to 12 bases.

V and J are TRBV4-1 and TRBJ2-3; D might be TRBD1 (6 bases). This CDR3 spans 15 amino acids. V was clipped by 0 bases and J by 6 bases, with 13 bases between them. Germline CDR1 is MGHRA and CDR2 is YSYEKL. CDR3 sequence reads: CASSQEPGAPDTQYF. CDR3 bases: TGCGCCAGCAGCCAAGAACCAGGGGCCCCCGATACGCAGTATTTT.

The chain carries TRBV6-1 and TRBJ1-2; 7 nucleotides match TRBD1. CDR1 and CDR2 (germline): MNHNS, SASEGT. Trimming at V came to 3 bases and at J to 3 bases, leaving 10 bases not matched to a gene. The CDR3 covers 16 residues. CDR3 region: CASSDVSQGGHYGYTF. Here the CDR3 DNA reads TGTGCCAGCAGTGACGTCTCCCAGGGGGGACACTATGGCTACACCTTC.